This T cell receptor beta chain was observed in a study of T cells after yellow fever vaccination. As for the study in general: It was SMART-Seq v4 Ultra Low Input that prepared the fractions with low cell numbers. Whole-study findings and limits: Most primary-vaccination clones recurred post-booster (around 95% CD4, 88% CD8).

This clonotype came up many times. Via MiXCR, TCRdb re-called the 5' RACE reads, giving one row per CDR3 protein. The table has some 100,000 distinct CDR3 sequences, about 8.8% seen once. The J segment lost 2 bases and the V segment lost 1 base, leaving 5 bases of the junction unmatched. CDR3 size: 17 residues. The rearrangement joins TRBV12-3 or TRBV12-4 to TRBJ2-5, with 12 bases that match TRBD2. The sequence was collected from a man aged 18 to 29 who received the YFV17D yellow fever vaccine. The sequencing here drew on CD8+ T cells not binding an NS4B(214-222) dextramer, sorted from PBMCs, taken roughly 15 days after the first yellow fever vaccination. The CDR3: CASSLGTSGVLQETQYF. The CDR3 bases are TGTGCCAGCAGTTTAGGGACTAGCGGGGTTTTACAAGAGACCCAGTACTTC.